This paragraph reports one TCR beta chain. Its antigen remains unidentified. The V and J ends lost 0 bases and 2 bases respectively, with 8 bases between them. This CDR3 spans 14 amino acids. Germline-derived CDR1 and CDR2 are SGHRS and YFSETQ. The data stem from a study of beta chain features in type 1 diabetes. Via CD45RO/CCR7/CD25/CD127/CD95/CD27, cells of the CD4+ naive, central memory, regulatory and stem cell-like memory subsets were sorted. Study-wide findings and caveats: Sampled from patients, naive, central memory and Treg TCRB repertoires appeared more similar than those sampled from healthy donors. Any HLA effect on TCRB rearrangement was left unresolved by small sub-analyses. Moderate yet significant TCRB CDR3 shortening was seen in Type 1 diabetes patients in all four CD4+ subsets. A cDNA-based sequencing approach could over-represent cells with high TCR expression.

The whole isolated RNA underwent reverse transcription, so sequencing captured expressed TCRB transcripts. The repertoire was sequenced with immunoSEQ multiplex PCR; TCRdb's copy has only in-frame clones and lacks some. The sample lists some 280,000 clones; roughly an eighth were seen once. This rearrangement joins TRBV5-1 to TRBJ1-2; D uncertain. This sequence was found in a man younger than 40 with type 1 diabetes. The sequencing sample was made of naive CD4+ T cells from blood. The CDR3 DNA sequence: TGCGCCAGCAGCTTGGGGACTGGAAACTATGGCTACACCTTC. Its protein is CASSLGTGNYGYTF.